There are many counts of the clone carrying this T cell receptor beta chain. Antigen unknown. This record belongs to a study of metastatic and nonmetastatic thyroid tumors. On the study more broadly: Repertoire comparisons spanned blood and tumor or nodule tissue from malignant and benign thyroid patients. Study findings and constraints: Across blood and tumor, TCR beta diversity in malignant thyroid tumors was reportedly significantly higher than in benign nodules.

In germline, CDR1 is SQVTM, CDR2 ANQGSEA. The CDR3 contains 8 residues. The V end lost 1 base, the J end lost 14 bases, and 4 bases lay between the germline ends. Before thyroid surgery, none of the patients had received any treatment. In the authors' methods: CDR3 was compared across clinicopathological groups, and the resulting differences were used to build a distant-metastasis classifier for papillary thyroid cancer. With MiXCR, TCRdb called clones anew from the PCR reads. The authors' filters were not applied to this entry. The profile covers fewer than 20,000 clones, with under 25% appearing a single time and over 15% taken by the ten largest.

This clonotype originated in a female donor with papillary thyroid cancer or a benign thyroid nodule (not recorded which). Some clones in this sample may be carry-over from other donors' samples. This sequence joins TRBV29-1 and TRBJ2-3; D ambiguous. The sample was tumor tissue. Written as DNA, the CDR3 is TGCAGCGTTGAAGGGCGGTATTTT. Amino acid sequence: CSVEGRYF.